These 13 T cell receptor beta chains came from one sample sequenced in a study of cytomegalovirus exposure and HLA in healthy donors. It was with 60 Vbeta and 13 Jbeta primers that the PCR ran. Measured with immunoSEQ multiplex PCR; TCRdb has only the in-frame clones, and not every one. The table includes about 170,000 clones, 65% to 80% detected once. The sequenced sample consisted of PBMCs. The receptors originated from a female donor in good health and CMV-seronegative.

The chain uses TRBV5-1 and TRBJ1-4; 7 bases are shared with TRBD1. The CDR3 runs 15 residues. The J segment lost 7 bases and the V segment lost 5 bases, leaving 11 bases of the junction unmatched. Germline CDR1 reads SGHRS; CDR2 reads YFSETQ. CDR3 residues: CASSLETPGGEKLFF. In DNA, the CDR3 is TGCGCCAGCAGTCTAGAGACGCCAGGGGGTGAAAAACTGTTTTTT. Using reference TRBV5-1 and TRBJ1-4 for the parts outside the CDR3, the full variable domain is KAGVTQTPRYLIKTRGQQVTLSCSPISGHRSVSWYQQTPGQGLQFLFEYFSETQRNKGNFPGRFSGRQFSNSRSEMNVSTLELGDSALYLCASSLETPGGEKLFFGSGTQLSVL.

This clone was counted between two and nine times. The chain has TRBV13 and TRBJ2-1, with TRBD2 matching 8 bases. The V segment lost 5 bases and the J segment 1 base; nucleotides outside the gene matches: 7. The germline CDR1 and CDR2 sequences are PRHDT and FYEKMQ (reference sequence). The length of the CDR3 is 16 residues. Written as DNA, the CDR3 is TGTGCCAGCAGCCGACGGGAGGGAGGGTCCTACAATGAGCAGTTCTTC. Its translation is CASSRREGGSYNEQFF.

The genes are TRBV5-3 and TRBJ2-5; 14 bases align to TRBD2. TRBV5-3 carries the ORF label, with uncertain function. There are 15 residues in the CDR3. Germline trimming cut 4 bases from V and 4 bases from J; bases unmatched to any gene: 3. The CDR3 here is CARSGGLAGGETQYF. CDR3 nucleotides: TGTGCCAGAAGCGGCGGACTAGCGGGGGGAGAGACCCAGTACTTC.

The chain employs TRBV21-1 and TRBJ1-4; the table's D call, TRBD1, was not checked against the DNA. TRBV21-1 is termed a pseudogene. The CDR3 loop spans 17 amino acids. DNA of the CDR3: TGTGCCAGCAGCAAATTTCTGCCGGGACAGCGTAATGAAAAACTGTTTTTT. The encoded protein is CASSKFLPGQRNEKLFF.

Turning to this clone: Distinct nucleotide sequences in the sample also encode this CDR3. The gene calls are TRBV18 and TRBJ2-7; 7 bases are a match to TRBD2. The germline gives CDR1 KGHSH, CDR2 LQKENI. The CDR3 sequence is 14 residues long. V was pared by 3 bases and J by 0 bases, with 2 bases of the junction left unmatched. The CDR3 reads CASSPASGSYEQYF. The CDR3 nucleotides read TGTGCCAGCTCACCGGCTAGCGGCTCCTACGAGCAGTACTTC.

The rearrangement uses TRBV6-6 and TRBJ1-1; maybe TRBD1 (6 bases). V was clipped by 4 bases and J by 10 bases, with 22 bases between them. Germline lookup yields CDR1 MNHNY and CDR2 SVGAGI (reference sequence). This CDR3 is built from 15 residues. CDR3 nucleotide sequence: TGTGCCAGCAGTTTCCCCCAGGGGAGAGGGGTTTTAGCTTTCTTT. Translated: CASSFPQGRGVLAFF.

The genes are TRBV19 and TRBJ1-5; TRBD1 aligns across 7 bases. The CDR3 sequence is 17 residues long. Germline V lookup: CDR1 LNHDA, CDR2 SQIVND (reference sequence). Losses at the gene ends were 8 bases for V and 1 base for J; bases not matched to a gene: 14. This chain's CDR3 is CASCTTGAQGSNQPQHF. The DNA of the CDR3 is TGTGCCAGTTGCACCACAGGGGCGCAGGGAAGCAATCAGCCCCAGCATTTT.

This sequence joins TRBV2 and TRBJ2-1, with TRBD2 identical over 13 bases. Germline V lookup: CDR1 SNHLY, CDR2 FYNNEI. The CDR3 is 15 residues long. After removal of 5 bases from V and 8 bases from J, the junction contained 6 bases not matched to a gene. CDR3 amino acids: CASSYGLAGVYEQFF. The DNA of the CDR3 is TGTGCCAGCAGTTACGGACTAGCGGGAGTCTATGAGCAGTTCTTC.

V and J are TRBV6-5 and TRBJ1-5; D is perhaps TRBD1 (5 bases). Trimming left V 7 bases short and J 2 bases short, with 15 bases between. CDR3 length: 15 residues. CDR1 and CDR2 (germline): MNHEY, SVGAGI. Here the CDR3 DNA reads TGTGCCAGCAAATTGGGAGGGGAGCGCAATCAGCCCCAGCATTTT. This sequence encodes CASKLGGERNQPQHF.

The CDR3 protein is CASSFSGGDLQETQYF. The CDR3 region has the DNA TGTGCCAGCAGCTTTTCAGGCGGGGATCTACAAGAGACCCAGTACTTC. V gene TRBV7-9 combines with J gene TRBJ2-5; TRBD2 is a possible D gene (6 bases). The germline CDR1 and CDR2 sequences are SEHNR and FQNEAQ (reference sequence). Trimming stripped 3 bases from V and 2 bases from J, with 16 bases between. CDR3 length: 16 amino acids.

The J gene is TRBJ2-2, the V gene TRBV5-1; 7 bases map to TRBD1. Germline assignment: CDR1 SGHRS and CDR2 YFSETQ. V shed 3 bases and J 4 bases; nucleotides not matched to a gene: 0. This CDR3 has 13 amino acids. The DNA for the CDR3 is TGCGCCAGCAGCTCAGGGGGCACCGGGGAGCTGTTTTTT. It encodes CASSSGGTGELFF.

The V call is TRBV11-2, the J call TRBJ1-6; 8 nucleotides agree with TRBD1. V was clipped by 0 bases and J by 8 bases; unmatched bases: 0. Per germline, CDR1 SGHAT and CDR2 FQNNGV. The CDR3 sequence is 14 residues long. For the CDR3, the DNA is TGTGCCAGCAGCTTAGACAGGGGGCATTCACCCCTCCACTTT. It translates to CASSLDRGHSPLHF.

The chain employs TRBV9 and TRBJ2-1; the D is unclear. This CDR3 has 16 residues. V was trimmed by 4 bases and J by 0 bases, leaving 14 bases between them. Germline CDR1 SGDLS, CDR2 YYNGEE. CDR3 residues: CASSPSEPSSYNEQFF. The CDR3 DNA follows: TGTGCCAGCAGCCCTTCGGAACCTAGCTCCTACAATGAGCAGTTCTTC.